The 15 T cell receptor beta chains listed next were all sequenced from one sample in a study of T cell responses to AZD1222 COVID-19 vaccine. The repertoire was sequenced with immunoSEQ multiplex PCR; TCRdb's copy has only in-frame clones and lacks some. The data hold fewer than 110,000 clones, with roughly 87% observed a single time. The sequences come from peripheral blood, collected on day 0 of AZD1222 vaccination. The source is an adult in good health.

The chain uses TRBV27 and TRBJ1-1; 7 bases match TRBD1. The CDR3 is 17 amino acids. The junction had 15 bases not matched to a gene; V was cut back by 8 bases and J by 0 bases. Looked up from germline, CDR1 is MNHEY and CDR2 is SMNVEV (reference sequence). This CDR3 reads CASYRQGKVSMNTEAFF. DNA for the CDR3: TGTGCCAGCTATCGACAGGGAAAGGTGAGCATGAACACTGAAGCTTTCTTT.

The V and J genes are TRBV30 and TRBJ1-6; no clear D gene. The CDR3 totals 17 residues. Trimming cost V 0 bases and J 0 bases, with 12 bases left between them. The germline V gene has CDR1 GTSNPN and CDR2 SVGIG (reference sequence). The CDR3 loop is CAWSVGSALSYNSPLHF. The CDR3 nucleotides are TGTGCCTGGAGTGTAGGGTCGGCCCTCTCCTATAATTCACCCCTCCACTTT.

The genes are TRBV9 and TRBJ2-3; D unclear. V lost 4 bases and J lost 6, with 15 bases in between. CDR1 SGDLS and CDR2 YYNGEE come from the germline V gene. CDR3 length: 14 amino acids. The CDR3 sequence is CASSPNVLGDTQYF. The CDR3 nucleotides read TGTGCCAGCAGCCCGAACGTACTTGGCGATACGCAGTATTTT.

The chain recombines TRBV5-6 with TRBJ2-1; D unclear. V was pared by 5 bases and J by 9 bases, with 12 bases between. Germline assignment: CDR1 SGHDT and CDR2 YYEEEE. The CDR3 runs 12 residues. CDR3 nucleotide sequence: TGTGCCAGCAGATGGGGTGACGGTGAGCAGTTCTTC. Amino acid sequence: CASRWGDGEQFF.

The genes are TRBV4-2 and TRBJ2-3; possibly TRBD1 for D (7 bases). In germline, CDR1 is LGHNA, CDR2 YNFKEQ. V lost 3 bases, J lost 1 base, and 32 bases lay in between. This CDR3 spans 22 amino acids. The CDR3 DNA reads as TGTGCCAGCAGCCACCGCGGACCAGTCCCAGGGGGGACGGCCCAGCGCACAGATACGCAGTATTTT. It specifies CASSHRGPVPGGTAQRTDTQYF.

This clone was seen more than once but under ten times. The chain employs TRBV12-5 and TRBJ1-5; D gene ambiguous. CDR1 is LGHNT and CDR2 is FRNRAP in the germline V gene. Trimming took 5 bases from V and 3 from J, leaving 11 bases between them. CDR3 length: 14 residues. CDR3 in amino acids: CASGDQEPNQPQHF. In DNA form, the CDR3 reads TGTGCTAGTGGTGATCAGGAACCCAATCAGCCCCAGCATTTT. Filled out from reference TRBV12-5 and TRBJ1-5, the complete variable domain reads DARVTQTPRHKVTEMGQEVTMRCQPILGHNTVFWYRQTMMQGLELLAYFRNRAPLDDSGMPKDRFSAEMPDATLATLKIQPSEPRDSAVYFCASGDQEPNQPQHFGDGTRLSIL.

This clone was seen only once. This chain joins TRBV25-1 and TRBJ1-3, with D possibly matching TRBD1 (5 bases). This CDR3 spans 15 amino acids. Germline V lookup: CDR1 MGHDK, CDR2 SYGVNS. The ends were cut back, 0 bases at V and 2 bases at J, with 8 bases in the middle. The CDR3, as DNA: TGTGCCAGCAGTGAATATAAAGGGGCTGGAAACACCATATATTTT. Amino acids: CASSEYKGAGNTIYF.

The gene calls are TRBV4-1 and TRBJ1-2, with unresolved D. Germline V gives CDR1 MGHRA, CDR2 YSYEKL. The CDR3 covers 18 residues. The V gene lost 0 bases and the J gene lost 4 bases, with 21 bases spanning the gap. The CDR3 coding sequence is TGCGCCAGCAGCCAAGATCATTCGGCAGAGAATTCTTTCTATGGCTACACCTTC. As protein: CASSQDHSAENSFYGYTF.

V is TRBV28 and J is TRBJ1-2; a weak D match, TRBD1 (6 bases). The CDR3 consists of 14 residues. Looked up from germline, CDR1 is MDHEN and CDR2 is SYDVKM. Between the trimmed V and J ends, which lost 4 bases and 6 bases, there was a span of 15 bases. CDR3 amino acids: CASSSPGERNGYTF. CDR3 DNA: TGTGCCAGCAGTTCCCCAGGGGAACGGAATGGCTACACCTTC.

This clone was seen a single time. The chain combines TRBV28 with TRBJ1-6, with TRBD1 identical over 8 bases. Germline-derived CDR1 and CDR2 are MDHEN and SYDVKM. Trimming removed 4 bases from V and 3 bases from J; junction bases left unmatched: 8. CDR3 length equals 17 residues. CDR3 amino acids: CASSSPRDRRYNSPLHF. CDR3 bases: TGTGCCAGCAGTTCCCCTCGGGACAGGCGCTATAATTCACCCCTCCACTTT.

The chain uses TRBV4-2 and TRBJ2-1, with 7 positions matching TRBD1. The CDR3 is made up of 17 amino acids. CDR1 is LGHNA and CDR2 is YNFKEQ in the germline V gene. The V segment lost 1 base and the J segment 8 bases; nucleotides outside the gene matches: 14. CDR3 coding DNA: TGTGCCAGCAGCCAAGCCCCAACAGGGGCACTGGACGATGAGCAGTTCTTC. This codes for CASSQAPTGALDDEQFF.

Remarks on this clone: A read error may produce the germline difference seen at one junction end. The rearrangement links TRBV6-1 to TRBJ1-6; D not resolved. Per the germline V gene, CDR1 is MNHNS and CDR2 is SASEGT. The CDR3 has 14 amino acids. The CDR3 reads CASSQAADNSPLHF. For the CDR3, the DNA is TGTGCCAGCAGTCAAGCGGCGGACAATTCACCCCTCCACTTT.

The chain employs TRBV7-2 and TRBJ1-2, with TRBD1 as a possible D gene (6 bases). V lost 3 bases to trimming and J lost 5 bases, with 16 bases between them. The CDR3 covers 15 residues. Germline assignment: CDR1 SGHTA and CDR2 FQGNSA. CDR3 nucleotides: TGTGCCAGCAGCTTCGCCGGGACACGGCTTTATGGCTACACCTTC. Translation: CASSFAGTRLYGYTF.

The J gene is TRBJ2-1, the V gene TRBV5-1; 7 bases fit TRBD2. This CDR3 spans 15 amino acids. Looked up from germline, CDR1 is SGHRS and CDR2 is YFSETQ. V lost 6 bases and J lost 2; bases outside the gene matches: 8. The CDR3 spells CASTSGGGPYNEQFF. Here the CDR3 DNA reads TGCGCCAGCACCTCGGGCGGGGGACCCTACAATGAGCAGTTCTTC.

This clone came up a few times. The gene calls are TRBV19 and TRBJ1-2; 7 bases line up with TRBD1. The junction had 11 bases not matched to a gene; V was cut back by 5 bases and J by 5 bases. Germline V gives CDR1 LNHDA, CDR2 SQIVND (reference sequence). The length of the CDR3 is 15 residues. The CDR3 sequence is CASSFSGQVVYGYTF. The CDR3 nucleotides read TGTGCCAGTAGTTTTTCCGGACAGGTAGTTTATGGCTACACCTTC.